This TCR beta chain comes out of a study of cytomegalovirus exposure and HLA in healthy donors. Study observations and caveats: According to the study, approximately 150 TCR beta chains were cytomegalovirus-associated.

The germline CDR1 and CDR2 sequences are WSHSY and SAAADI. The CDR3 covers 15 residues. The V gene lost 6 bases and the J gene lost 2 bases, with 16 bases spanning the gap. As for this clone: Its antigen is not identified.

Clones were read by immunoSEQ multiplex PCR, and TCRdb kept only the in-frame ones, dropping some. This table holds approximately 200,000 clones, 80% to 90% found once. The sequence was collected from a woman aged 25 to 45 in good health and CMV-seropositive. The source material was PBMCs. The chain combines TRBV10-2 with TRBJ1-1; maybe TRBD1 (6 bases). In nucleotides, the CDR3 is TGCGCCAGCAGCCGTGACAGGCTACTAAACACTGAAGCTTTCTTT. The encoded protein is CASSRDRLLNTEAFF.